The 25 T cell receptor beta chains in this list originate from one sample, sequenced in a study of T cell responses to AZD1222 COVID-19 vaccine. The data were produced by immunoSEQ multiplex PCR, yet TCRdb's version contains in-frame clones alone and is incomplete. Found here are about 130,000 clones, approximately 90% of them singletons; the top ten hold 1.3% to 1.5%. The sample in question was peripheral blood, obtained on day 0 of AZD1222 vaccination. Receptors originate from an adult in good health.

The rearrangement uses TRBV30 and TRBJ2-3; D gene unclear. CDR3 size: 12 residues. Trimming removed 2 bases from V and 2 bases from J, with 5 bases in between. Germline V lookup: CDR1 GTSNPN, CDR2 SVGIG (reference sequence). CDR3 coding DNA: TGTGCCTGGAGTTCAACCACAGATACGCAGTATTTT. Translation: CAWSSTTDTQYF. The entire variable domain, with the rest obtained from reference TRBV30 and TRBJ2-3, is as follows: SQTIHQWPATLVQPVGSPLSLECTVEGTSNPNLYWYRQAAGRGLQLLFYSVGIGQISSEVPQNLSASRPQDRQFILSSKKLLLSDSGFYLCAWSSTTDTQYFGPGTRLTVL.

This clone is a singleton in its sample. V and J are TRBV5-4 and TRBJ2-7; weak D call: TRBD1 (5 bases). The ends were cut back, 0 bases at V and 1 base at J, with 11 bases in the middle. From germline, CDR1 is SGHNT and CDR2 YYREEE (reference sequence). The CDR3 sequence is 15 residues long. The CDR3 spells CASSLGQRDSYEQYF. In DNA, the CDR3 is TGTGCCAGCAGCTTGGGACAGCGCGATTCCTACGAGCAGTACTTC.

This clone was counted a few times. The CDR3, as DNA: TGTGCCAGCAGCTTACGTGGACAGGGGGGAACTGAAGCTTTCTTT. Protein product: CASSLRGQGGTEAFF. The chain uses TRBV7-3 and TRBJ1-1; TRBD1 matches at 10 bases. The CDR3 is 15 residues long. In germline, CDR1 is SGHTA, CDR2 FQGTGA. V trimming: 2 bases; J trimming: 5 bases; junction bases outside the gene matches: 5.

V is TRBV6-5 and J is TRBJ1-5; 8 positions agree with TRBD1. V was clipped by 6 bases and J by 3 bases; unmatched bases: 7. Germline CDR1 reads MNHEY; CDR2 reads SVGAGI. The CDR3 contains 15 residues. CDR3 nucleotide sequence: TGTGCCAGCAGCCAAGACAGGGGAAACAATCAGCCCCAGCATTTT. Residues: CASSQDRGNNQPQHF.

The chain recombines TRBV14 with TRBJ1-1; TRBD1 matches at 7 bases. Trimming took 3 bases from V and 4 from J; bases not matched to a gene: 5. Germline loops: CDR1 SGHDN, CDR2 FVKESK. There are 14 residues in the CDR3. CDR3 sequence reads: CASSQGQPGTEAFF. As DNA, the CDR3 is TGTGCCAGCAGCCAGGGACAGCCGGGCACTGAAGCTTTCTTT.

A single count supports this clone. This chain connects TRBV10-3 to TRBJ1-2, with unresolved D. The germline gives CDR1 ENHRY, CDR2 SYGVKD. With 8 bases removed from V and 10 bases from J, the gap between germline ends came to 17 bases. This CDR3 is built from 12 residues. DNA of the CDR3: TGTGCCATCTCGCCCCCCGGTATGGACTACACCTTC. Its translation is CAISPPGMDYTF.

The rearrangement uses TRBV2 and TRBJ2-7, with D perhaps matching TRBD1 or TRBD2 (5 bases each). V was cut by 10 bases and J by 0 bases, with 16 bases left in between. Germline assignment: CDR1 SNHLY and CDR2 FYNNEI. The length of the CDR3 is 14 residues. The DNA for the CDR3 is TGTGCCACCAGGGCCGGGACCGGCTCCTACGAGCAGTACTTC. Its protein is CATRAGTGSYEQYF.

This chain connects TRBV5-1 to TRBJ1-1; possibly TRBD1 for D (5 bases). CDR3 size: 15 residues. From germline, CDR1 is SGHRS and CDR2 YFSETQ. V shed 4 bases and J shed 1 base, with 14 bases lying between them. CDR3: CASSQGDGGNTEAFF. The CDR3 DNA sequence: TGCGCCAGCAGCCAAGGGGACGGTGGGAACACTGAAGCTTTCTTT.

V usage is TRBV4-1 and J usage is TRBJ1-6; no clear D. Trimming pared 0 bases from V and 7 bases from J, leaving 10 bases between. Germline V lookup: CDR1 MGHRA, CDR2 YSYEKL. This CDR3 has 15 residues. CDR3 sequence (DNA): TGCGCCAGCAGCCAAGAAGGCCAGCGAAATTCACCCCTCCACTTT. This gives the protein CASSQEGQRNSPLHF.

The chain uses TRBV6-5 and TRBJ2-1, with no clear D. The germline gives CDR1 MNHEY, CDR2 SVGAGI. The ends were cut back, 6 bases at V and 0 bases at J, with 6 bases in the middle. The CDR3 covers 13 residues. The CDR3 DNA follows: TGTGCCAGCAGATACGCCTCCTACAATGAGCAGTTCTTC. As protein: CASRYASYNEQFF.

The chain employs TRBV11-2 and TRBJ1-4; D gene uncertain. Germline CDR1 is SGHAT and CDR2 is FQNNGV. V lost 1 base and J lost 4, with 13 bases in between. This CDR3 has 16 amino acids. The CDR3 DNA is TGTGCCAGCAGCTTAGGCGTCGCGGGCGATAATGAAAAACTGTTTTTT. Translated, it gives CASSLGVAGDNEKLFF.

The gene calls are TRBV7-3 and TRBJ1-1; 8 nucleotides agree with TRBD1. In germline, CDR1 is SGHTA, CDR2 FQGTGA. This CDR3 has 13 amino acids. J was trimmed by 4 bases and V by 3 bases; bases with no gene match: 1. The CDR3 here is CASSFTGGTEAFF. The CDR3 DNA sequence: TGTGCCAGCAGCTTCACAGGGGGCACTGAAGCTTTCTTT.

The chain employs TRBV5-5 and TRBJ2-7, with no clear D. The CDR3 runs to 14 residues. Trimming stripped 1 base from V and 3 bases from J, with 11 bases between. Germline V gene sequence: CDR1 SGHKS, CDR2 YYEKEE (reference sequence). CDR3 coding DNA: TGTGCCAGCAGCTTGTCCGATCCTTTCTACGAGCAGTACTTC. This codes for CASSLSDPFYEQYF. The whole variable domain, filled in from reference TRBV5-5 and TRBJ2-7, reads DAGVTQSPTHLIKTRGQQVTLRCSPISGHKSVSWYQQVLGQGPQFIFQYYEKEERGRGNFPDRFSARQFPNYSSELNVNALLLGDSALYLCASSLSDPFYEQYFGPGTRLTVT.

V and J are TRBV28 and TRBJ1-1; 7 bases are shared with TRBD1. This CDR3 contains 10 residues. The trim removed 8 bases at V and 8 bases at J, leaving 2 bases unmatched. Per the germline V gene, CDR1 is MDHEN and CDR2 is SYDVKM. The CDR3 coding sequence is TGTGCCAGCCAGGACAGGGAAGCTTTCTTT. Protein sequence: CASQDREAFF.

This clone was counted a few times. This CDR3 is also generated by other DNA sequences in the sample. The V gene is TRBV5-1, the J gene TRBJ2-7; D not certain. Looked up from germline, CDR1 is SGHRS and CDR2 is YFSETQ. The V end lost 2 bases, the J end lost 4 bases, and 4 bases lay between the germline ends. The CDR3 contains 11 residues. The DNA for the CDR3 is TGCGCCAGCAGCTTTGGTTACGAGCAGTACTTC. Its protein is CASSFGYEQYF.

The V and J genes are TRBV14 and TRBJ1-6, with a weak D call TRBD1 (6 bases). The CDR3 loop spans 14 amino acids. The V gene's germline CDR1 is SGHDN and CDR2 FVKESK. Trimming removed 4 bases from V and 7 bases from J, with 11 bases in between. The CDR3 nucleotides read TGTGCCAGCAGCCTGAGGGGGGCAAATTCACCCCTCCACTTT. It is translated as CASSLRGANSPLHF.

In DNA form, the CDR3 reads TGTGCCAGCAGTTCCCAGCCGAACACTGAAGCTTTCTTT. Amino acids: CASSSQPNTEAFF. V is TRBV12-3 or TRBV12-4 and J is TRBJ1-1, with D hard to call. V lost 4 bases and J 1 base, leaving 7 bases between the germline ends. The CDR3 contains 13 residues.

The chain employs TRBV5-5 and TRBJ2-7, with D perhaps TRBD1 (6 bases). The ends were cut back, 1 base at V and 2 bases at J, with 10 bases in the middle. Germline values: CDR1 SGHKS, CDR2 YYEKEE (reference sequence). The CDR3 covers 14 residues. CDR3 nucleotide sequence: TGTGCCAGCAGCTTGTTAACAGGGACCTACGAGCAGTACTTC. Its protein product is CASSLLTGTYEQYF. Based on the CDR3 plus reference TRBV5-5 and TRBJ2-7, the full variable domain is DAGVTQSPTHLIKTRGQQVTLRCSPISGHKSVSWYQQVLGQGPQFIFQYYEKEERGRGNFPDRFSARQFPNYSSELNVNALLLGDSALYLCASSLLTGTYEQYFGPGTRLTVT.

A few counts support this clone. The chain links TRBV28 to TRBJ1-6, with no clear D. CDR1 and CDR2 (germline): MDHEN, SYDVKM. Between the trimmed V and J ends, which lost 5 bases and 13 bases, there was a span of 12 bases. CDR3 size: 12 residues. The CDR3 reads CASSLRRVPLHF. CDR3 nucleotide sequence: TGTGCCAGCAGTCTTAGACGCGTCCCCCTCCACTTT.

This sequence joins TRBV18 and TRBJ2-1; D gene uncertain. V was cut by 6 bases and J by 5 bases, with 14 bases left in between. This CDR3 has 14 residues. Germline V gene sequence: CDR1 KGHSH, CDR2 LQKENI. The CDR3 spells CASSPRLRDNEQFF. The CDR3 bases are TGTGCCAGCTCTCCCAGGTTAAGGGACAATGAGCAGTTCTTC.

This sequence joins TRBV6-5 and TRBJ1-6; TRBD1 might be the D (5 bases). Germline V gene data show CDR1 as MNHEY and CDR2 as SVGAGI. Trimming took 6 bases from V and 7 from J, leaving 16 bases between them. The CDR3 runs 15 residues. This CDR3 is CASRRVQAMNSPLHF. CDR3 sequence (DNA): TGTGCCAGCAGAAGAGTACAGGCAATGAATTCACCCCTCCACTTT.

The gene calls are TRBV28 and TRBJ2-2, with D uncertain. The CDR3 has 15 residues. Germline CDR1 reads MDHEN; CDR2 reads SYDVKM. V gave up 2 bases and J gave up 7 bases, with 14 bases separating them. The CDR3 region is CASSLPALVLGELFF. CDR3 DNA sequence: TGTGCCAGCAGTTTACCGGCTTTAGTCCTCGGGGAGCTGTTTTTT.

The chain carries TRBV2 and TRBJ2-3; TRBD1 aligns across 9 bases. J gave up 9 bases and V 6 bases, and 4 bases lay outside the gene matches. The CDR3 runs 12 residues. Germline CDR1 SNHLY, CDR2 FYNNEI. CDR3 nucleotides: TGTGCCAGCAGGGCAACAGGGGGCACGCAGTATTTT. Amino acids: CASRATGGTQYF.

CDR3 nucleotide sequence: TGTGCCAGCAGCTTGGTTGGCAGGACTAGCGGGGGGTCCACAGATACGCAGTATTTT. This encodes CASSLVGRTSGGSTDTQYF. The rearrangement links TRBV5-5 to TRBJ2-3; 14 bases match TRBD2. J gave up 2 bases and V 0 bases, and 8 bases lay outside the gene matches. Germline CDR1 is SGHKS and CDR2 is YYEKEE (reference sequence). The CDR3 length is 19 residues.

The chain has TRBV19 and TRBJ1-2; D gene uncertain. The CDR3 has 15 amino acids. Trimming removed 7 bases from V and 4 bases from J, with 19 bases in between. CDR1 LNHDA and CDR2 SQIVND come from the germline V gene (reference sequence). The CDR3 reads CASISRATRSYGYTF. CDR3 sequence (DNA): TGTGCCAGTATCTCCCGAGCCACAAGGAGCTATGGCTACACCTTC.